This T cell receptor (beta chain) was identified during a study of long-term antiretroviral therapy in people with HIV. General study points: All blood samples came from the years 2004 to 2017, possibly under older ART regimens.

On this clone: The antigen remains unidentified.

The libraries were made with immunoSEQ v3.0 at survey level. Generated by immunoSEQ multiplex PCR, the TCRdb table keeps only in-frame clones and is missing some. Here the sample spans around 8,800 clones, 65% to 85% being singletons. Germline loops: CDR1 SGHRS, CDR2 YFSETQ. V lost 4 bases to trimming and J lost 4 bases, with 14 bases between them. CDR3 size: 14 residues. No donor had fewer than one pre-ART PBMC sample or fewer than two post-ART PBMC samples. HIV-positive participants were all treated in the United States. Sequenced here: unsorted PBMCs, sampled 0.4 years before starting antiretroviral therapy. The chain employs TRBV5-1 and TRBJ1-1, with D unclear. This TCR came from a man younger than 40 with HIV. CDR3 amino acids: CASSLRNPSTEAFF. In nucleotides, the CDR3 is TGCGCCAGCAGCCTGAGGAACCCAAGCACTGAAGCTTTCTTT.